This T cell receptor (beta chain) was found in a study of identifying expanded T cells in peripheral blood (dated 2019 in TCRdb). For the study in its entirety: Separate aliquots of the same genomic DNA pool were sequenced to produce technical replicates, and four replicates were compared in pairs. General study outcomes and caveats: Across all healthy-donor time intervals, the beta-binomial model significantly lowered both the number of clones called differentially abundant and the false-positive rate. Across all healthy donors, variance in clone template counts between roughly 2-week samples was found to increase significantly with total template count. The authors expected that biological variance in healthy repertoires might rise further over much longer intervals, such as months to years. The binomial model flagged roughly 1.3 differentially abundant clones between technical replicates but about 16 over approximately 2 weeks and 19 to 20 over about 4 weeks.

The immunoSEQ Assay, which relies on bias-controlled multiplex PCR amplification of genomic DNA, was used to profile TCRbeta CDR3 regions. As for the original processing: The absolute abundance of each unique TCRbeta CDR3 region was quantified after sequences were collapsed and filtered. Differential abundance was tested with a binomial (Fisher-equivalent) model and with a beta-binomial model adding time-dependent variance fitted from healthy donors. Clones with fewer than 5 combined templates were removed, and a clone was called differentially abundant if the clone's Benjamini-Hochberg FDR was below 0.01. Beta-binomial variance was modeled as a function of total template count across the two samples using the form v = (b*log(k)+a)^2. TCRdb retrieved this table from immuneACCESS and kept in-frame rearrangements only. Not all clones are present; in checked studies, unresolved V genes account for under half, and no reason is known for the remainder. For V, J and clone size, that table is used; D and trimming come from the DNA. This sample comprises some 91,000 clones, about nine tenths of them detected only once. The ten biggest clones cover approximately 4% of the sample.

No immune events, such as infections, were documented for the healthy donors during the collection period. Time-dependent variance in a beta-binomial model of T-cell clone differential abundance was calibrated using healthy-donor blood repertoires as a training cohort. The training cohort was composed of 10 or so healthy donors, 3 female and 7 male. On average the donors were 43 years old, and their ages spanned about 29 to 65 years. Whole blood, obtained from a commercial supplier, was collected from each healthy donor at three time points spaced approximately two weeks apart. For immunosequencing, genomic DNA was extracted from unsorted whole blood. Trimming takes 3 bases from V and 6 bases from J, and the germline ends sit 11 bases apart. In the germline V gene (reference sequence), CDR1 corresponds to PRHDT and CDR2 to FYEKMQ. Including cysteine and phenylalanine, the CDR3 has 14 amino acids. Of all the DNA, just the CDR3 is kept, 42 bases in frame from base 1.

This clone was seen a few times. It has no known antigen specificity. Within one base of it there is no much larger clone, and no base qualities were kept. Recombination connected TRBV13 to TRBJ1-4; 5 matching bases give a weak D call of TRBD1. The sequencing sample was made of blood. The TCR comes from a person between 18 and 70 years old in good health. The CDR3 protein sequence reads: CASSFRRADEKLFF. The nucleotide sequence is TGTGCCAGCAGCTTTCGCAGGGCCGATGAAAAACTGTTTTTT.